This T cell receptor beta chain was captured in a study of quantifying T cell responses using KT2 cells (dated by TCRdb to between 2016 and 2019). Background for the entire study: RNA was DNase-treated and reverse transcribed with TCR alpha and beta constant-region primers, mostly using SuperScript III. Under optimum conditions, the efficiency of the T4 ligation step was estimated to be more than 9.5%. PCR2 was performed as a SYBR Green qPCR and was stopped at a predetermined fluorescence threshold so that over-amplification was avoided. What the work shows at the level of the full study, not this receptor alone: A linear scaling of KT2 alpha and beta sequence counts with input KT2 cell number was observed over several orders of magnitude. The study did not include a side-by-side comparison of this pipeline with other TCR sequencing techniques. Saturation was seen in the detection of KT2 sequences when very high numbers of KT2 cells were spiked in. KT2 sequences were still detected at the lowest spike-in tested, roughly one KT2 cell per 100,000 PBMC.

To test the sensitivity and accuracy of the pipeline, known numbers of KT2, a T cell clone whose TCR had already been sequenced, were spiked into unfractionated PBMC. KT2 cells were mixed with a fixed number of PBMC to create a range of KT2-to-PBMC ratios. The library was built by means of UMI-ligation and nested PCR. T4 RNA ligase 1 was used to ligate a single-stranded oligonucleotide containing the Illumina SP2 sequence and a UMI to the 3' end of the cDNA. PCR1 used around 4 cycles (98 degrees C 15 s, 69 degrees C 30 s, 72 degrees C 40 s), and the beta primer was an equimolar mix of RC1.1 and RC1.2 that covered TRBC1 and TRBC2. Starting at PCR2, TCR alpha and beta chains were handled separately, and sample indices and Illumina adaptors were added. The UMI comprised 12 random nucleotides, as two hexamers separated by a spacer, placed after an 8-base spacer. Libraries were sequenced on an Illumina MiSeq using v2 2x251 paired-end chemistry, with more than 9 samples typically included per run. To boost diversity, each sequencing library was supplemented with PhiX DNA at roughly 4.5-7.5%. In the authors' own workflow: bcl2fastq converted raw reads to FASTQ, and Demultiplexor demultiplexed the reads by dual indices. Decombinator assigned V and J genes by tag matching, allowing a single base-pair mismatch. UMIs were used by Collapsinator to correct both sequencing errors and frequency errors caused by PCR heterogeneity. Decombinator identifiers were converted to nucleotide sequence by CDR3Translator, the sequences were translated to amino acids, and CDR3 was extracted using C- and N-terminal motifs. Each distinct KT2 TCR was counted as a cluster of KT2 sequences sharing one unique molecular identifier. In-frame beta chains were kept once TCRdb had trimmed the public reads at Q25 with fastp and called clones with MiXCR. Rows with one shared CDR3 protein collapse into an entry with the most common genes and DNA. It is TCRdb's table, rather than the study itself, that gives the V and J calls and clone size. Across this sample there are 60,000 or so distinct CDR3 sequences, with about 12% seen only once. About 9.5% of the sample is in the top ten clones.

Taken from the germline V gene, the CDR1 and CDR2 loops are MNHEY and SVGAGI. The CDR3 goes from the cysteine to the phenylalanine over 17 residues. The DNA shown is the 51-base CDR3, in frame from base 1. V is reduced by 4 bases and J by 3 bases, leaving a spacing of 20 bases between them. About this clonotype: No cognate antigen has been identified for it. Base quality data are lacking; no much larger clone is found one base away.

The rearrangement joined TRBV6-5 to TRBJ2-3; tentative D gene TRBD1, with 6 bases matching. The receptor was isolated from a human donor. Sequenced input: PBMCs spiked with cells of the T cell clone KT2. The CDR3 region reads CASSCRPPWDTTDTQYF. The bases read TGTGCCAGCAGTTGTAGGCCCCCGTGGGACACAACAGATACGCAGTATTTT.